The subject of this entry is one T cell receptor (beta chain). Its antigen remains unidentified. Base qualities are not recorded, but no much larger clone differs from it by a single base. Samples from volunteer blood donors who had recovered from COVID-19 were contributed by a second Seattle source. The collaborating institutions used their own protocols to collect whole blood in K2EDTA tubes. Collaborator samples were shipped for TCRbeta analysis as frozen whole blood, isolated PBMCs, or DNA extracted from either sample type. The data derive from a study of blood T cell repertoires in COVID-19 (dated by TCRdb to 2019 to 2021). As for the study more broadly: Samples covering the acute and convalescent phases of COVID-19 were provided by collaborators in the United States, Italy and Spain. Subjects who had been exposed to COVID-19, were actively infected with it, or had recovered from it provided the deeply sampled blood TCRbeta repertoires that made up the dataset. A freely available public database, intended as a resource for researchers studying the immune response to SARS-CoV-2, is where the repertoires were released. The samples were drawn from two sources: the first 160 participants of the ongoing ImmuneRACE study, and 950 to 1,500 subjects contributed by 6 global collaborators. The material from the prospective study consisted of cDNA or gDNA derived from T cells, B-cell-depleted T cells, or PBMCs. A de-identified subject ID, COVID-19 status, age in years and sex were almost always included in the sample metadata. HLA class I and class II types, where available, came from metadata supplied by the sample provider rather than from assay-based typing. General findings and caveats noted by the study authors: Clinical and demographic metadata were provided uncurated, with the amount varying by source and participant.

TCRbeta CDR3 regions were amplified from genomic DNA by means of the immunoSEQ Assay, a bias-controlled multiplex PCR. As for how the authors treated the data: Within the assay, amplification of reference gene primers was used to estimate how many nucleated cells each sample contained. Sequence reads were collapsed and filtered to measure the absolute abundance of every unique TCRbeta CDR3 rearrangement. Productive Simpson clonality was computed per sample as the square root of Simpson's diversity index over productive rearrangements. TCRdb retrieved this table from immuneACCESS and kept in-frame rearrangements only. Not all clones are present; in checked studies, unresolved V genes account for under half, and no reason is known for the remainder. V and J calls and clone size come straight from that table; D and trimming were deduced from the DNA. Present in this sample are about 340,000 clones, about 93% of which were seen just once. More than 3% of the sample belongs to the ten largest clones.

Measured from the cysteine to the valine, the CDR3 is 15 residues long. Only CDR3 DNA remains: 45 bases, in frame from the first base. The germline V gene (reference sequence) sets CDR1 to SGHKS and CDR2 to YYEKEE. Trimming takes 1 base off V and 2 bases off J; junction bases not matched to a gene: 6. The sequence is built from TRBV5-5 and TRBJ2-7; 7 central nucleotides agree with TRBD1. The sample consisted of peripheral blood. This clonotype was sampled from a woman aged 18-29 years who had recovered from COVID-19. The bases read TGTGCCAGCAGCTTGTACAGGGGTTTCGCCTACGAGCAGTACGTC. It specifies CASSLYRGFAYEQYV.